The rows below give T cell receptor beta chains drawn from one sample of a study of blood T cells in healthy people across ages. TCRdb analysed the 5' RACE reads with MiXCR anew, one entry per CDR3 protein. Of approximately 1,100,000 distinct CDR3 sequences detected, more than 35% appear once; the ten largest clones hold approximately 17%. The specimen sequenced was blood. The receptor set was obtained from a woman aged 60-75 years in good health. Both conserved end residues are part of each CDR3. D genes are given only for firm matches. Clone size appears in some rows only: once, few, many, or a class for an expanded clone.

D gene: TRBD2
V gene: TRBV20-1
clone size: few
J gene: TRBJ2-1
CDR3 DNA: TGCAGTGCTAGGGAATTAGCGGGACCCTACAATGAGCAGTTCTTC
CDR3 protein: CSARELAGPYNEQFF

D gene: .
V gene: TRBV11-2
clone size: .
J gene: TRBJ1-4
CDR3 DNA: TGTGTCAGCAGCTTAGGTGTATCAACTAATGAAAAACTGTTTTTT
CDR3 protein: CVSSLGVSTNEKLFF

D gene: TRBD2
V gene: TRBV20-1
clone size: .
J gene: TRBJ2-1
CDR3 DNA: TGCAGTGCTGTACTAGCGGGAGGGTACAATGAGCAGTTCTTC
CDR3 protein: CSAVLAGGYNEQFF

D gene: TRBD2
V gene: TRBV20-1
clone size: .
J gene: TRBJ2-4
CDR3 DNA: TGCAGTGCTCGGCTAGCGGGTTTTTCCAAAAACATTCAGTACTTC
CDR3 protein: CSARLAGFSKNIQYF

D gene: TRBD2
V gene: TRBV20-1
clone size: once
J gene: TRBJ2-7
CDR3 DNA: TGCAGTGCTAGCGCCGGGACTAGCGTAACCTACGAGCAGTACTTC
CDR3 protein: CSASAGTSVTYEQYF

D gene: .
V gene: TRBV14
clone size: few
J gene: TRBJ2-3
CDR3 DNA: TGTGCCAGCAGCCAAGAGGTCTTCACAGATACGCAGTATTTT
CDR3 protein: CASSQEVFTDTQYF

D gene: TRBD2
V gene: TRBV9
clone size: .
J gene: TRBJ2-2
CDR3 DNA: TGTGCCAGCAGAGCAAGCGGGAGCGGGGACACCGGGGAGCTGTTTTTT
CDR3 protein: CASRASGSGDTGELFF

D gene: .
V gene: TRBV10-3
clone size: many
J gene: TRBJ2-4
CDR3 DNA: TGTGCCATCAGCTCAGGGCTAGCCAAAAACATTCAGTACTTC
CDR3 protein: CAISSGLAKNIQYF

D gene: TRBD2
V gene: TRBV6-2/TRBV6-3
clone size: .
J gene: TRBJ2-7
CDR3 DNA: TGTGCCAGCAGCCTCGGGACTAGCGGTTATTCCTACAATGAGCAGTACTTC
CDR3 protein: CASSLGTSGYSYNEQYF

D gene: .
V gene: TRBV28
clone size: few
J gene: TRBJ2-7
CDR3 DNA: TGTGCCAGCAGGGGCGCACCGGGACGGACCACCTACGAGCAGTACTTC
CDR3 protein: CASRGAPGRTTYEQYF

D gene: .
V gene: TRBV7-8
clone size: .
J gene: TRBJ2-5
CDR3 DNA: TGTGCCAGCACCCCGAGAAGGAGGCAGACCCAGTACTTC
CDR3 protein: CASTPRRRQTQYF

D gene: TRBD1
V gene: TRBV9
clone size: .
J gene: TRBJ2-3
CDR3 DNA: TGTGCCAGCAGCGCGGGACAGGCCAGAAGCACAGATACGCAGTATTTT
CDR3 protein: CASSAGQARSTDTQYF

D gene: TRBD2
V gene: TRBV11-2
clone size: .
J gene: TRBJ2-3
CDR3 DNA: TGTGCCAGCAGCGGGAGCGGGAGAACCACAGATACGCAGTATTTT
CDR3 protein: CASSGSGRTTDTQYF

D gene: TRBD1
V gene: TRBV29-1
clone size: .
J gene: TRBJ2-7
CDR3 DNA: TGCAGCGTTGTGAAGGGACAGGGGGTCTACGAGCAGTACTTC
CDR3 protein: CSVVKGQGVYEQYF

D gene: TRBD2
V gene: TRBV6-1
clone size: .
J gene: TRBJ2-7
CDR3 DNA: TGTGCCACGGGGGGGGGACTAGCGGGAGGAATGCAGTACTTC
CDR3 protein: CATGGGLAGGMQYF

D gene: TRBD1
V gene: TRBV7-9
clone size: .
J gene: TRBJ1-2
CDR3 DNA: TGTGCCAGCCAAAAACAGGGGGGCAGGGGGCAGGAAGGCTACACCTTC
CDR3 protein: CASQKQGGRGQEGYTF

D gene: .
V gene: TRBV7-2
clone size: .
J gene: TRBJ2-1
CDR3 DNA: TGTGCCAGCAGCTTACCGGGACTGCCCAATGAGCAGTTCTTC
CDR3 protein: CASSLPGLPNEQFF

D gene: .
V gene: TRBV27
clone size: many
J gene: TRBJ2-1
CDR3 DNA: TGTGCCAGCAGTTTCGGCGGCGAGCAGTTCTTC
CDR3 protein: CASSFGGEQFF

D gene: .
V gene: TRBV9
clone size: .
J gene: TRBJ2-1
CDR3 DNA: TGTGCCAGCAGCGTAGAGGCAGGGAACCTCAATGAGCAGTTCTTC
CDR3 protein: CASSVEAGNLNEQFF

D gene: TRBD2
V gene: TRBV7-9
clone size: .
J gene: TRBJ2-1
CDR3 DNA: TGTGCCAGCAGCTTAGACGGGAGGGCCCTCGGTGAGCAGTTCTTC
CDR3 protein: CASSLDGRALGEQFF

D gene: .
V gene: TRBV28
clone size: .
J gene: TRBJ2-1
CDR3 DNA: TGTGCCACCCTCGGGAGCGGTAGCTCCTACAATGAGCAGTTCTTC
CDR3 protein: CATLGSGSSYNEQFF

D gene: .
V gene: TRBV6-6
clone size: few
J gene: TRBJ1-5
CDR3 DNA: TGTGCCACCTGGAGGGGGGGGTATAGCAATCAGCCCCAGCATTTT
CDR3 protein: CATWRGGYSNQPQHF

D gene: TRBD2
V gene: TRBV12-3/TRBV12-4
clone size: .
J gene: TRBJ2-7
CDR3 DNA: TGTGCCAGCAGTCACCCGGGACTAGCGGGAGACGAGCAGTACTTC
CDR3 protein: CASSHPGLAGDEQYF

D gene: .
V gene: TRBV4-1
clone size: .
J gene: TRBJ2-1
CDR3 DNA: TGCGCCAGCAGCCAAGATTCCTCTCGAGCGGTCATAACATACAATGAGCAGTTCTTC
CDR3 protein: CASSQDSSRAVITYNEQFF

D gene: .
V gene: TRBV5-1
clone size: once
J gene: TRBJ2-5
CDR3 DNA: TGCGCCAGCAGCTTGGAAGGGGTTTACGGAGAGACCCAGTACTTC
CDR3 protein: CASSLEGVYGETQYF

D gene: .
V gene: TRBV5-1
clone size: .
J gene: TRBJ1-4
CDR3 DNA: TGCGCCAGCAGCTTGGAACCCCAGGGAACTAATGAAAAACTGTTTTTT
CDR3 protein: CASSLEPQGTNEKLFF

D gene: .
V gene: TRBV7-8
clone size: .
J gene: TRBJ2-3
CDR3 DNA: TGTGCCAGCAGCCAAACGGGCTCAACGGGCACAGATACGCAGTATTTT
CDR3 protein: CASSQTGSTGTDTQYF

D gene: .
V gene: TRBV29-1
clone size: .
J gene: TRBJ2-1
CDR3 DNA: TGCAGCGTTGATGCCGGGGGCTGGGGACAGTTCTTC
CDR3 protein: CSVDAGGWGQFF

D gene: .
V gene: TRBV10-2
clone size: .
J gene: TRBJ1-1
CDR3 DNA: TGCGCCAGCACTAACGCAGGGAAAGGGGAAGCTTTCTTT
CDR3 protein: CASTNAGKGEAFF

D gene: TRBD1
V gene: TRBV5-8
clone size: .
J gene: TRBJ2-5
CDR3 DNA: TGTGCCAGCAGCTTTCCTCAGGGGGCCTCGGAGACCCAGTACTTC
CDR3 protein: CASSFPQGASETQYF

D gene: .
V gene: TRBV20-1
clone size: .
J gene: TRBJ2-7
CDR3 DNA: TGCAGTGCTAGAGGGGTAGCGGACTACGAGCAGTACTTC
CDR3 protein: CSARGVADYEQYF

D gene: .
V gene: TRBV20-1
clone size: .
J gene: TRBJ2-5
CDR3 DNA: TGCAGTGCTAGTGGCGGGGAGGCTTTGCAAGAGACCCAGTACTTC
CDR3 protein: CSASGGEALQETQYF

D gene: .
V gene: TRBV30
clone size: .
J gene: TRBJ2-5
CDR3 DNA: TGTGCCTCCCACCGTCAGGCCCAAGAGACCCAGTACTTC
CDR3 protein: CASHRQAQETQYF

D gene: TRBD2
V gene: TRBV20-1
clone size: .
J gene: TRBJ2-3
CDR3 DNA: TGCAGTGCCCAGACCAGCGGGATGGGCACAGATACGCAGTATTTT
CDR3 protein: CSAQTSGMGTDTQYF

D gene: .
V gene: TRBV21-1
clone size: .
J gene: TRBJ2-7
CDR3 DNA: TGTGCCAGCGGCAAAAATGGGGATAGCGGGAGTGGTGAGCAGTACTTC
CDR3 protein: CASGKNGDSGSGEQYF

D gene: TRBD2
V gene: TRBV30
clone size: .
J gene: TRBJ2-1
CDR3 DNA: TGTGCCTGGAGTGTAATCTTTACGGGAGGCATGTCAGGCGAGCAGTTCTTC
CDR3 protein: CAWSVIFTGGMSGEQFF

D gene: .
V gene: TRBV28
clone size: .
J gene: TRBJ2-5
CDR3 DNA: TGTGCCATCCGACAGTCGAGCAAAATAGTCTCCGGAGAGACCCAGTACTTC
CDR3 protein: CAIRQSSKIVSGETQYF

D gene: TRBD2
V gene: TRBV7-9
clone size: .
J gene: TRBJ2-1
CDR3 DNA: TGTGCCAGCAGCTTAGGGACTAGCGGAACTGAGCAGTTCTTC
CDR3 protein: CASSLGTSGTEQFF

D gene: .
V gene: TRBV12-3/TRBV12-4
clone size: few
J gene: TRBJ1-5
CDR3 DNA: TGTGCCAGCAGTTTGGGTGGGCCCCAGCATTTT
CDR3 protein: CASSLGGPQHF

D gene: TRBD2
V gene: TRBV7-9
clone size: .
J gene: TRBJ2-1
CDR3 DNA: TGTGCCAGCAGCTTAGTGGCGGGAGAAAGGAATGAGCAGTTCTTC
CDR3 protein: CASSLVAGERNEQFF

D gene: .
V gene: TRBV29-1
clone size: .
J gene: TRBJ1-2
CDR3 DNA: TGCAGCGTTGAACCAGGATTTAATGGCTACACCTTC
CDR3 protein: CSVEPGFNGYTF

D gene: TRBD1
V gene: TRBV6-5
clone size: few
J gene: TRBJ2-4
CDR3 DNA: TGTGCCAGCAGTCCGAGAGGGGGCACAAACATTCAGTACTTC
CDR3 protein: CASSPRGGTNIQYF

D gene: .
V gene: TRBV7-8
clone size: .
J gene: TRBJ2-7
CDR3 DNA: TGTGCCAGCAACTTGCCCCTTTTACAGGGAGTAAGGAACTACGAGCAGTACTTC
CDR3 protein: CASNLPLLQGVRNYEQYF